These T cell receptor beta chains were read from a single sample in a study of identical twins. TCRdb called the 5' RACE reads again in MiXCR, with one record for every CDR3 protein. The sample records fewer than 500,000 distinct CDR3 sequences, 14% being singletons. These records were also assigned to another study, of yellow fever vaccine responses in identical twins.

Sequencing used CD4+ T cells sorted from blood. The receptors here all came from a woman aged 18-30 years in good health. CDR3s include the opening cysteine and the closing phenylalanine or tryptophan. Each record gives: V gene, J gene, CDR3 protein.

V gene: TRBV29-1
J gene: TRBJ2-5
CDR3 protein: CSVDPGIQETQYF

V gene: TRBV5-1
J gene: TRBJ2-1
CDR3 protein: CASSFMTSGINEQFF

V gene: TRBV11-2
J gene: TRBJ1-6
CDR3 protein: CASRLTGADSPLHF

V gene: TRBV2
J gene: TRBJ2-5
CDR3 protein: CASNGQTYQETQYF

V gene: TRBV12-3/TRBV12-4
J gene: TRBJ2-1
CDR3 protein: CASSRGTYNEQFF

V gene: TRBV29-1
J gene: TRBJ2-3
CDR3 protein: CSVEDRGSTDTQYF

V gene: TRBV6-2/TRBV6-3
J gene: TRBJ1-2
CDR3 protein: CASSRSGQNYGYTF

V gene: TRBV6-1
J gene: TRBJ1-2
CDR3 protein: CASGYGDRLQADYGYTF

V gene: TRBV5-1
J gene: TRBJ2-5
CDR3 protein: CASNPAPGETQYF

V gene: TRBV9
J gene: TRBJ2-5
CDR3 protein: CASSVAYGEIQETQYF

V gene: TRBV19
J gene: TRBJ2-7
CDR3 protein: CASSANPYEQYF

V gene: TRBV12-3/TRBV12-4
J gene: TRBJ1-2
CDR3 protein: CASSVTYSGYTF

V gene: TRBV5-1
J gene: TRBJ2-3
CDR3 protein: CASSYQPLAGPTSTDTQYF

V gene: TRBV28
J gene: TRBJ2-7
CDR3 protein: CASSHPLEQYF

V gene: TRBV24-1
J gene: TRBJ2-1
CDR3 protein: CATSEGRSLDEQFF

V gene: TRBV29-1
J gene: TRBJ2-1
CDR3 protein: CSVETSGANKQFF

V gene: TRBV29-1
J gene: TRBJ2-5
CDR3 protein: CSVVGREETQYF

V gene: TRBV9
J gene: TRBJ2-5
CDR3 protein: CASSVGPSQETQYF

V gene: TRBV7-6
J gene: TRBJ2-1
CDR3 protein: CASSLENNEQFF

V gene: TRBV10-3
J gene: TRBJ1-4
CDR3 protein: CAISEQVADEKLFF

V gene: TRBV7-2
J gene: TRBJ2-1
CDR3 protein: CASSLGAGVGYNEQFF

V gene: TRBV12-3/TRBV12-4
J gene: TRBJ2-1
CDR3 protein: CASSLPSSASGRDEQFF

V gene: TRBV20-1
J gene: TRBJ1-1
CDR3 protein: CSAPESAPANTEAFF

V gene: TRBV9
J gene: TRBJ2-1
CDR3 protein: CASSPRLGRGNEQFF

V gene: TRBV6-1
J gene: TRBJ2-2
CDR3 protein: CASSEETLGTGELFF

V gene: TRBV2
J gene: TRBJ2-7
CDR3 protein: CASRDRDRGHEQYF

V gene: TRBV7-2
J gene: TRBJ1-5
CDR3 protein: CASSSSTGNQPQHF

V gene: TRBV6-4
J gene: TRBJ2-5
CDR3 protein: CASSDFLTDRRETQYF

V gene: TRBV20-1
J gene: TRBJ2-1
CDR3 protein: CSARMYNEQFF

V gene: TRBV29-1
J gene: TRBJ2-3
CDR3 protein: CSVERWGGDTQYF

V gene: TRBV20-1
J gene: TRBJ2-5
CDR3 protein: CSARQGSQETQYF

V gene: TRBV12-3/TRBV12-4
J gene: TRBJ2-1
CDR3 protein: CASSRTTSGRAYEQFF

V gene: TRBV3-1
J gene: TRBJ2-3
CDR3 protein: CASSQDKLANTDTQYF

V gene: TRBV5-1
J gene: TRBJ2-5
CDR3 protein: CASSLVRTGDKTQYF

V gene: TRBV18
J gene: TRBJ2-1
CDR3 protein: CASSPGTLAEQFF

V gene: TRBV2
J gene: TRBJ2-7
CDR3 protein: CASSGQYEQYF

V gene: TRBV20-1
J gene: TRBJ2-3
CDR3 protein: CSANAATGGTDTQYF

V gene: TRBV3-1
J gene: TRBJ2-1
CDR3 protein: CASSQFGGRFNEQFF

V gene: TRBV6-1
J gene: TRBJ2-6
CDR3 protein: CASSAGNSGANVLTF

V gene: TRBV7-6
J gene: TRBJ2-1
CDR3 protein: CASSPWREALRVYNEQFF

V gene: TRBV28
J gene: TRBJ2-3
CDR3 protein: CTSSTTDTQYF

V gene: TRBV5-1
J gene: TRBJ1-6
CDR3 protein: CASSLDNSPLHF

V gene: TRBV12-5
J gene: TRBJ2-3
CDR3 protein: CASAARPGSTDTQYF

V gene: TRBV6-1
J gene: TRBJ2-7
CDR3 protein: CASSSPRGTWKGQYF

V gene: TRBV2
J gene: TRBJ2-7
CDR3 protein: CASSAKYEQYF

V gene: TRBV20-1
J gene: TRBJ1-4
CDR3 protein: CSARDLRSGSTNEKLFF

V gene: TRBV15
J gene: TRBJ1-2
CDR3 protein: CATSREGQGNYGYTF

V gene: TRBV6-2/TRBV6-3
J gene: TRBJ2-7
CDR3 protein: CASSYRDRPYEQYF

V gene: TRBV9
J gene: TRBJ2-7
CDR3 protein: CASSVAVAAGEQYF